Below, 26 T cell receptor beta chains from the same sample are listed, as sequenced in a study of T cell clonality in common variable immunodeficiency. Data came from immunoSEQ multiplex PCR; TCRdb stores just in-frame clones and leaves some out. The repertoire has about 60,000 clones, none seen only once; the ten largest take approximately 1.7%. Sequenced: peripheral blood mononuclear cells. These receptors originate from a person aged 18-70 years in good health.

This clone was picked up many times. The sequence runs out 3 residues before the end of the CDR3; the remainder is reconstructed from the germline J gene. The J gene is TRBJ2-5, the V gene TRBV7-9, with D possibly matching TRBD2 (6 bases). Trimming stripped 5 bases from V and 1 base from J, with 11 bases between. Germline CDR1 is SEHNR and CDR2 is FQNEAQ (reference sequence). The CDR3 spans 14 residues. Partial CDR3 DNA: TGTGCCAGCAGCCCCTCCGGGGGCCAAGAGACC. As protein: CASSPSGGQET. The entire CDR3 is CASSPSGGQETQYF.

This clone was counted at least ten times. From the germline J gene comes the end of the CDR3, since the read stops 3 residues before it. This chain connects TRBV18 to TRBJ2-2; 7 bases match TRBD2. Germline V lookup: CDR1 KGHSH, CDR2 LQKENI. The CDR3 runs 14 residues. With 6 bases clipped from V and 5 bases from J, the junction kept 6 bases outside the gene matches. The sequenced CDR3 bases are TGTGCCAGCTCGGCGGGAGTAGGGACCGGGGAG. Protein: CASSAGVGTGE. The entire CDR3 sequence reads CASSAGVGTGELFF. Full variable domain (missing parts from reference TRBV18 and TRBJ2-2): NAGVMQNPRHLVRRRGQEARLRCSPMKGHSHVYWYRQLPEEGLKFMVYLQKENIIDESGMPKERFSAEFPKEGPSILRIQQVVRGDSAAYFCASSAGVGTGELFFGEGSRLTVL.

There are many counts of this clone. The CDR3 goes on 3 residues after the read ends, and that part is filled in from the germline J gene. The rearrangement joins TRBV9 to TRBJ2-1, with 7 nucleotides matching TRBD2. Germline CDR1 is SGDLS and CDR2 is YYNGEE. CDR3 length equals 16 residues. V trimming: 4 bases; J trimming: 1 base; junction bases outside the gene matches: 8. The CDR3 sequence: CASSPQTGLSYNEQFF. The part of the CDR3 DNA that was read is TGTGCCAGCAGCCCACAAACGGGACTATCCTACAATGAG.

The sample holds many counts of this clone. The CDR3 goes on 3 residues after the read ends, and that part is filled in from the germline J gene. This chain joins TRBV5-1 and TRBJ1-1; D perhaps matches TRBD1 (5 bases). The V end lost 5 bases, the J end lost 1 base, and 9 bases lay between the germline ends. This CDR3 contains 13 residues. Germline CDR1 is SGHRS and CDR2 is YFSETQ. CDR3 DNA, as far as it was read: TGCGCCAGCAGGAAAGGGGAGAACACTGAA. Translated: CASRKGENTE. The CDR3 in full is CASRKGENTEAFF.

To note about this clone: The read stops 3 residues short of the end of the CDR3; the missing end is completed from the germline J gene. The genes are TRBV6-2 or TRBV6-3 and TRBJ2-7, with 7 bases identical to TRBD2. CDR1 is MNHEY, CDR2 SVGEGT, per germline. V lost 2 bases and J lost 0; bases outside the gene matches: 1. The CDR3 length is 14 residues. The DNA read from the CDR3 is TGTGCCAGCAGTTACCGGACTAGCTCCTACGAG. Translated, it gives CASSYRTSSYE. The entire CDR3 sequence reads CASSYRTSSYEQYF.

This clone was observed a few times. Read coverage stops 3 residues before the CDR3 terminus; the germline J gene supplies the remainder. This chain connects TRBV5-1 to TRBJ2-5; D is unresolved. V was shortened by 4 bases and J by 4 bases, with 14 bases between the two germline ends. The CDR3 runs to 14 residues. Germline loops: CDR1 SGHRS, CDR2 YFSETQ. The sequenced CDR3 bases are TGCGCCAGCAGCGGCCTAGATTTTGGAGAGACC. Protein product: CASSGLDFGET. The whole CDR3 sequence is CASSGLDFGETQYF.

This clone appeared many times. This chain's CDR3 is CASSPVAGTDTQYF. Partial CDR3 DNA: TGTGCCAGCAGCCCCGTCGCGGGCACAGATACG. The chain uses TRBV7-3 and TRBJ2-3; D is undetermined. The read terminates 3 residues ahead of where the CDR3 ends, so the germline J gene completes it. The CDR3 runs to 14 residues. Germline V gene lookup returns CDR1 SGHTA and CDR2 FQGTGA. V shed 5 bases and J shed 1 base, with 10 bases lying between them.

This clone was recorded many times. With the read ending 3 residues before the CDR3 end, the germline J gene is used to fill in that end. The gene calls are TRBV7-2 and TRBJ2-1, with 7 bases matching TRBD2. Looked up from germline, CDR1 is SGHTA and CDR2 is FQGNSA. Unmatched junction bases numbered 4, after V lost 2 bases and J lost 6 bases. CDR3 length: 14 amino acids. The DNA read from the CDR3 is TGTGCCAGCAGCTTACAGACTAGCAGCAATGAG. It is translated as CASSLQTSSNE. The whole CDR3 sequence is CASSLQTSSNEQFF.

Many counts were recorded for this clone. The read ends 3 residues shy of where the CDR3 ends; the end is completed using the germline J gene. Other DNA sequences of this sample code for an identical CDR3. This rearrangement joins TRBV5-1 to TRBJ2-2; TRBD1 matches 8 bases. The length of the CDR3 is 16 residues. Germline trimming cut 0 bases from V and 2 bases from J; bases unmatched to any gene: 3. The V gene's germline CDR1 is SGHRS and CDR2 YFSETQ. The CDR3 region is CASSLGGQGNTGELFF. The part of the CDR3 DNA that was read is TGCGCCAGCAGCTTGGGCGGACAGGGTAACACCGGGGAG. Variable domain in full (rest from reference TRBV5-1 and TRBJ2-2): KAGVTQTPRYLIKTRGQQVTLSCSPISGHRSVSWYQQTPGQGLQFLFEYFSETQRNKGNFPGRFSGRQFSNSRSEMNVSTLELGDSALYLCASSLGGQGNTGELFFGEGSRLTVL.

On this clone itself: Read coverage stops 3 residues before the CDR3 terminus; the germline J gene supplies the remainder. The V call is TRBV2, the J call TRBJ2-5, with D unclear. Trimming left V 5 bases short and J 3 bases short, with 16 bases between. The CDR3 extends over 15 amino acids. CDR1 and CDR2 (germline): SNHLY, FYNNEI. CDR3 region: CASSPIRTSKETQYF. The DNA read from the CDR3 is TGTGCCAGCAGTCCCATTAGAACCTCCAAAGAGACC.

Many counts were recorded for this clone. The CDR3 region is CASKTPRQGIYEQYF. The CDR3 bases that were read are TGTGCCAGCAAGACCCCGAGACAGGGGATATACGAG. The chain recombines TRBV7-9 with TRBJ2-7; 8 bases are shared with TRBD1. The CDR3 is cut off 3 residues early in the read; its end comes from the germline J gene. The CDR3 loop spans 15 amino acids. Germline assignment: CDR1 SEHNR and CDR2 FQNEAQ (reference sequence). J gave up 4 bases and V 7 bases, and 12 bases lay outside the gene matches. The full variable domain, with the rest looked up from reference TRBV7-9 and TRBJ2-7, is DTGVSQNPRHKITKRGQNVTFRCDPISEHNRLYWYRQTLGQGPEFLTYFQNEAQLEKSRLLSDRFSAERPKGSFSTLEIQRTEQGDSAMYLCASKTPRQGIYEQYFGPGTRLTVT.

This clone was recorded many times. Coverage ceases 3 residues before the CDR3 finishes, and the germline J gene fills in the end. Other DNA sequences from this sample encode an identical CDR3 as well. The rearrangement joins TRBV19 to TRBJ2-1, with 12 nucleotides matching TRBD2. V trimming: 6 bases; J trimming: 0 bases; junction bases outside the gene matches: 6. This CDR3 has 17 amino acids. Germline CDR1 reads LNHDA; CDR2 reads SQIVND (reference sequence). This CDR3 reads CASRPTSGGSSYNEQFF. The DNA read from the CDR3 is TGTGCCAGTAGGCCAACTAGCGGGGGGAGCTCCTACAATGAG.

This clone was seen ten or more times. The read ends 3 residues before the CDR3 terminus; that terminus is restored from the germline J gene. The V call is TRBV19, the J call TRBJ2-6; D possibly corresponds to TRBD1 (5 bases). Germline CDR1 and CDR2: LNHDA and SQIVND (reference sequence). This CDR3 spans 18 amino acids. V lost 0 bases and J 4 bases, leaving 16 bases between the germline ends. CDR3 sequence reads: CASSIDKWAGKGANVLTF. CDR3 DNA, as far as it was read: TGTGCCAGTAGTATAGATAAATGGGCAGGGAAAGGGGCCAACGTC.

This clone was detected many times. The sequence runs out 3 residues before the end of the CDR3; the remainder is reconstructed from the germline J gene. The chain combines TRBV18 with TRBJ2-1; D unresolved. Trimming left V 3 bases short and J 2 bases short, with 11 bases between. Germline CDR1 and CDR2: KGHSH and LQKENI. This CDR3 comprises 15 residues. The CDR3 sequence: CASSPTGGAYNEQFF. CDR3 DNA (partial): TGTGCCAGCTCACCTACTGGCGGAGCCTACAATGAG.

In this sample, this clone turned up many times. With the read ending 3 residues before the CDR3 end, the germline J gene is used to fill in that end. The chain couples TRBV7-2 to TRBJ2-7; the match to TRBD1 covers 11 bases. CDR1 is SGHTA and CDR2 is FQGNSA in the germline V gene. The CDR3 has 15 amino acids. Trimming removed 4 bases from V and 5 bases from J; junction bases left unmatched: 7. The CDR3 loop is CASSWRGQGGDEQYF. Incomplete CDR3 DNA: TGTGCCAGCAGCTGGAGGGGACAGGGGGGAGACGAG. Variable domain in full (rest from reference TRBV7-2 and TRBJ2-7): GAGVSQSPSNKVTEKGKDVELRCDPISGHTALYWYRQSLGQGLEFLIYFQGNSAPDKSGLPSDRFSAERTGGSVSTLTIQRTQQEDSAVYLCASSWRGQGGDEQYFGPGTRLTVT.

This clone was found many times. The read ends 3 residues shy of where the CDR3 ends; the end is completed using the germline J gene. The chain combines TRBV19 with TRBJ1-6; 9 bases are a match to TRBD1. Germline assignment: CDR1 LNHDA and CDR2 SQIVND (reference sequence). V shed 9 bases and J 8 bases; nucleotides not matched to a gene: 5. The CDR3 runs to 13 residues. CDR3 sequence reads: CASHGQGYSPLHF. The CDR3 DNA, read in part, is TGTGCCAGCCATGGACAGGGGTATTCACCC.

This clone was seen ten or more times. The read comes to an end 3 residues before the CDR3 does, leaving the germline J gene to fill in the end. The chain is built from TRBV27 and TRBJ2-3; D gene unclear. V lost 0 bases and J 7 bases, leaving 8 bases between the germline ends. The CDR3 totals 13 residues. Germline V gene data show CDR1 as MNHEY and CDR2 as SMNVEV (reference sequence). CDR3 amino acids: CASSLSWLNTQYF. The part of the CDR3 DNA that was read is TGTGCCAGCAGTTTATCTTGGCTTAATACG.

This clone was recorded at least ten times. The DNA read from the CDR3 is TGTGCCAGCAGTCCGAGGACAGGGTTAAACTATGGC. Protein sequence: CASSPRTGLNYG. The full CDR3 reads CASSPRTGLNYGYTF. The chain joins TRBV28 to TRBJ1-2; 8 nucleotides align to TRBD1. The CDR3 goes on 3 residues after the read ends, and that part is filled in from the germline J gene. This CDR3 is 15 amino acids long. With 5 bases clipped from V and 2 bases from J, the junction kept 7 bases outside the gene matches. Germline V gene data show CDR1 as MDHEN and CDR2 as SYDVKM.

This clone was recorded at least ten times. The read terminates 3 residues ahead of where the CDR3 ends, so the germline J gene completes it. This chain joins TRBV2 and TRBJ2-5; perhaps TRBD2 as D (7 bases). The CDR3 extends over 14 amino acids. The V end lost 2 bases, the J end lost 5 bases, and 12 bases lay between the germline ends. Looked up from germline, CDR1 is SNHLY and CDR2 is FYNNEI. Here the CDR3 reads CASSEQGRGETQYF. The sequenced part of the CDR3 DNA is TGTGCCAGCAGTGAACAGGGGCGGGGGGAGACC.

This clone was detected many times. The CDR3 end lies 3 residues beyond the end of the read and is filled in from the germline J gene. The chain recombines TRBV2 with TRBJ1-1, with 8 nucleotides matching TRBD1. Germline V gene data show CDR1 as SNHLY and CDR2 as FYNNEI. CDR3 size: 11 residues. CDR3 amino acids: CASKDRGRAFF. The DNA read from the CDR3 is TGTGCCAGCAAAGACAGGGGAAGA.

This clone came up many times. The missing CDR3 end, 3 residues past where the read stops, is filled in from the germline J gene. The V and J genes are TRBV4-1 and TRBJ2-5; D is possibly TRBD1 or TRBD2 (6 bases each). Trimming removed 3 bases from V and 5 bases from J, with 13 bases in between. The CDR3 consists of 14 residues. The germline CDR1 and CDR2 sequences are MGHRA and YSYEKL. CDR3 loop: CASSQDTGRETQYF. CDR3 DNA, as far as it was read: TGCGCCAGCAGCCAGGACACAGGGAGGGAGACC.

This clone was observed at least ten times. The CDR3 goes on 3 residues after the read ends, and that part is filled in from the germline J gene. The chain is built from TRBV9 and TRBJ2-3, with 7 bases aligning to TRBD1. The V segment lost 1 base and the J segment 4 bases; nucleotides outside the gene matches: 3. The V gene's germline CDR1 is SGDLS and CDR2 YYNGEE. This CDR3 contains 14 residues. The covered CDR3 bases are TGTGCCAGCAGCGTAAGACAGGGTCCAGATACG. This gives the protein CASSVRQGPDT. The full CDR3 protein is CASSVRQGPDTQYF.

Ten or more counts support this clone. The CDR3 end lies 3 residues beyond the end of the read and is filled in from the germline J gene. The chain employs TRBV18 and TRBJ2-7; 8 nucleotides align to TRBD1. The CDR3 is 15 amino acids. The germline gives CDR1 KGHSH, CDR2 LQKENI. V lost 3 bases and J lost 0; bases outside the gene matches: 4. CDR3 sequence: CASSPGQATSYEQYF. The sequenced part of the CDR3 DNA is TGTGCCAGCTCACCGGGACAGGCCACCTCCTACGAG.

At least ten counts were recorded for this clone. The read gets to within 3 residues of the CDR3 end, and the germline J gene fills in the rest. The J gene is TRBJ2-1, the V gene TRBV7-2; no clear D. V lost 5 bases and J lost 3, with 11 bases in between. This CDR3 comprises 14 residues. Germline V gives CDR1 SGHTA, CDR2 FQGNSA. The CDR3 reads CASSPSVLYNEQFF. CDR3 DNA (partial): TGTGCCAGCAGCCCTAGTGTCCTCTACAATGAG.

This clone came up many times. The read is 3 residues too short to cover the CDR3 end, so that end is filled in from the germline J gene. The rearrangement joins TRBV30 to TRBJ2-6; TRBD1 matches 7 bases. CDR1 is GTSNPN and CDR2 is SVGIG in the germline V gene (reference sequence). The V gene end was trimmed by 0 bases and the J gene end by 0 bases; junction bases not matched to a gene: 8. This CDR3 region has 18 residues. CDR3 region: CAWSVGGRYHSGANVLTF. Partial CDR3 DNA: TGTGCCTGGAGTGTAGGGGGCAGATATCACTCTGGGGCCAACGTC. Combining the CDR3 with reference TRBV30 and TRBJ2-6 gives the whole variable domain SQTIHQWPATLVQPVGSPLSLECTVEGTSNPNLYWYRQAAGRGLQLLFYSVGIGQISSEVPQNLSASRPQDRQFILSSKKLLLSDSGFYLCAWSVGGRYHSGANVLTFGAGSRLTVL.

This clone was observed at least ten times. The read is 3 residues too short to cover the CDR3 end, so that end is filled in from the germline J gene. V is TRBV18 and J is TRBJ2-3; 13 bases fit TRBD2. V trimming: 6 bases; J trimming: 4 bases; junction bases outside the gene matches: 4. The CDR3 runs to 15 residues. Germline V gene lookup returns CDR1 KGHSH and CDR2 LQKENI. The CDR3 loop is CASSRLAGGPDTQYF. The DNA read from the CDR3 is TGTGCCAGCTCGCGACTAGCGGGAGGCCCAGATACG.